A selection of T cell receptor beta chains follows, all from one sample in a study of CD8 T cells in ankylosing spondylitis. MiXCR, applied by TCRdb to the 5' RACE reads, yields one record per CDR3 protein. This table holds approximately 60,000 distinct CDR3 sequences, approximately 6% found once. The sample comprised synovial fluid, either unsorted or a sorted T cell fraction (not recorded which). The receptors were gathered from a male donor with ankylosing spondylitis. Both conserved end residues are part of each CDR3. Each record gives: clone size, D gene, CDR3 length, J gene, V gene, CDR3 protein, CDR3 DNA. A D gene is named only where the DNA matches it firmly. Clone size is given for some rows only: seen once, a few or many times, or a class if the clone is expanded.

clone_size: -
d_call: TRBD1
cdr3_length: 11
j_call: TRBJ2-1
v_call: TRBV6-1
cdr3_aa: CATRGFSEQFF
cdr3_nt: TGTGCCACCAGGGGGTTCAGCGAGCAGTTCTTC

clone_size: many
d_call: TRBD1
cdr3_length: 14
j_call: TRBJ1-2
v_call: TRBV6-2/TRBV6-3
cdr3_aa: CASSSDRGGYGYTF
cdr3_nt: TGTGCCAGCAGTTCGGACAGGGGTGGCTATGGCTACACCTTC

clone_size: -
d_call: -
cdr3_length: 16
j_call: TRBJ1-4
v_call: TRBV3-1
cdr3_aa: CASSHYRGKDNEKLFF
cdr3_nt: TGTGCCAGCAGCCATTACCGCGGCAAAGACAATGAAAAACTGTTTTTT

clone_size: -
d_call: -
cdr3_length: 12
j_call: TRBJ1-5
v_call: TRBV11-3
cdr3_aa: CASSFGDQPQHF
cdr3_nt: TGTGCCAGCAGCTTCGGGGATCAGCCCCAGCATTTT

clone_size: many
d_call: -
cdr3_length: 16
j_call: TRBJ1-4
v_call: TRBV6-5
cdr3_aa: CASSYFGAGSNEKLFF
cdr3_nt: TGTGCCAGCAGTTACTTTGGGGCAGGGAGTAATGAAAAACTGTTTTTT

clone_size: many
d_call: -
cdr3_length: 13
j_call: TRBJ2-7
v_call: TRBV24-1
cdr3_aa: CATSDLPSSEQYF
cdr3_nt: TGTGCCACCAGTGATTTACCCTCTTCCGAGCAGTACTTC

clone_size: many
d_call: TRBD1
cdr3_length: 13
j_call: TRBJ2-7
v_call: TRBV3-1
cdr3_aa: CASSRGQGYEQYF
cdr3_nt: TGTGCCAGCAGCCGGGGACAGGGCTACGAGCAGTACTTC

clone_size: -
d_call: TRBD2
cdr3_length: 14
j_call: TRBJ2-3
v_call: TRBV5-1
cdr3_aa: CASSLRTSEGTQYF
cdr3_nt: TGCGCCAGCAGCCTCCGGACTAGCGAAGGTACGCAGTATTTT

clone_size: few
d_call: TRBD2
cdr3_length: 18
j_call: TRBJ2-2
v_call: TRBV3-1
cdr3_aa: CASSQAFLAGAYTGELFF
cdr3_nt: TGTGCCAGCAGCCAAGCGTTCCTAGCGGGAGCATATACCGGGGAGCTGTTTTTT

clone_size: many
d_call: -
cdr3_length: 15
j_call: TRBJ2-1
v_call: TRBV7-8
cdr3_aa: CASSIRDSVYNEQFF
cdr3_nt: TGTGCCAGCAGCATCCGGGACTCCGTTTACAATGAGCAGTTCTTC

clone_size: many
d_call: -
cdr3_length: 15
j_call: TRBJ1-5
v_call: TRBV19
cdr3_aa: CASTPGQTRNQPQHF
cdr3_nt: TGTGCCAGTACCCCGGGACAAACCCGAAATCAGCCCCAGCATTTT

clone_size: many
d_call: TRBD2
cdr3_length: 20
j_call: TRBJ2-1
v_call: TRBV28
cdr3_aa: CASSFRGLAGGPNRVNEQFF
cdr3_nt: TGTGCCAGCAGTTTCCGAGGACTAGCGGGAGGGCCTAATCGGGTCAATGAGCAGTTCTTC

clone_size: -
d_call: TRBD1
cdr3_length: 16
j_call: TRBJ2-7
v_call: TRBV27
cdr3_aa: CASSLRPGQGSFEQYF
cdr3_nt: TGTGCCAGCAGTCTCCGACCGGGACAGGGGAGTTTCGAGCAGTACTTC

clone_size: -
d_call: -
cdr3_length: 17
j_call: TRBJ1-1
v_call: TRBV7-8
cdr3_aa: CASSPTPSAARNTEAFF
cdr3_nt: TGTGCCAGCAGCCCGACGCCAAGTGCGGCGCGGAACACTGAAGCTTTCTTT

clone_size: -
d_call: TRBD1
cdr3_length: 14
j_call: TRBJ1-1
v_call: TRBV28
cdr3_aa: CASSLGQGNTEAFF
cdr3_nt: TGTGCCAGCAGTTTAGGACAGGGGAACACTGAAGCTTTCTTT

clone_size: -
d_call: -
cdr3_length: 14
j_call: TRBJ2-2
v_call: TRBV7-3
cdr3_aa: CASSLGHGSGELFF
cdr3_nt: TGTGCCAGCAGCTTAGGTCATGGGAGCGGGGAGCTGTTTTTT

clone_size: few
d_call: -
cdr3_length: 15
j_call: TRBJ2-5
v_call: TRBV7-2
cdr3_aa: CASSFLSRGSETQYF
cdr3_nt: TGTGCCAGCAGCTTCCTAAGTAGGGGTAGCGAGACCCAGTACTTC

clone_size: once
d_call: -
cdr3_length: 16
j_call: TRBJ1-1
v_call: TRBV7-3
cdr3_aa: CASSLDQPGVTTEAFF
cdr3_nt: TGTGCCAGCAGCTTAGATCAACCGGGGGTAACCACTGAAGCTTTCTTT

clone_size: many
d_call: TRBD2
cdr3_length: 16
j_call: TRBJ2-7
v_call: TRBV10-3
cdr3_aa: CAISESTSGSFYEQYF
cdr3_nt: TGTGCCATCAGTGAGTCCACTAGCGGGAGCTTTTACGAGCAGTACTTC

clone_size: few
d_call: -
cdr3_length: 11
j_call: TRBJ1-3
v_call: TRBV6-6
cdr3_aa: CASDGGNTIYF
cdr3_nt: TGTGCCAGCGACGGTGGAAACACCATATATTTT

clone_size: many
d_call: TRBD2
cdr3_length: 17
j_call: TRBJ2-5
v_call: TRBV14
cdr3_aa: CASSPHRGAGGQETQYF
cdr3_nt: TGTGCCAGCAGCCCCCACCGTGGAGCGGGAGGTCAAGAGACCCAGTACTTC

clone_size: -
d_call: TRBD2
cdr3_length: 16
j_call: TRBJ2-1
v_call: TRBV18
cdr3_aa: CASSPSGLADYNEQFF
cdr3_nt: TGTGCCAGCTCACCATCGGGACTAGCGGACTATAATGAGCAGTTCTTC

clone_size: many
d_call: -
cdr3_length: 12
j_call: TRBJ2-2
v_call: TRBV19
cdr3_aa: CASSRGPGELFF
cdr3_nt: TGTGCCAGTAGCCGAGGCCCCGGGGAGCTGTTTTTT

clone_size: few
d_call: TRBD1
cdr3_length: 15
j_call: TRBJ1-1
v_call: TRBV3-1
cdr3_aa: CASSQGTGGVTEAFF
cdr3_nt: TGTGCCAGCAGCCAAGGGACAGGGGGCGTCACTGAAGCTTTCTTT

clone_size: many
d_call: -
cdr3_length: 16
j_call: TRBJ2-4
v_call: TRBV29-1
cdr3_aa: CSAFRTGTRAKNIQYF
cdr3_nt: TGCAGCGCCTTCAGGACCGGGACAAGAGCCAAAAACATTCAGTACTTC

clone_size: many
d_call: -
cdr3_length: 16
j_call: TRBJ1-3
v_call: TRBV5-6
cdr3_aa: CASSLFTQSSGNTIYF
cdr3_nt: TGTGCCAGCAGCTTGTTCACCCAGTCCTCTGGAAACACCATATATTTT

clone_size: many
d_call: -
cdr3_length: 15
j_call: TRBJ2-2
v_call: TRBV6-1
cdr3_aa: CASSPSPGYTGELFF
cdr3_nt: TGTGCCAGCAGTCCCTCCCCAGGGTACACCGGGGAGCTGTTTTTT

clone_size: -
d_call: -
cdr3_length: 12
j_call: TRBJ1-5
v_call: TRBV15
cdr3_aa: CATSIGGGPQHF
cdr3_nt: TGTGCCACCAGCATTGGGGGGGGTCCCCAGCATTTT

clone_size: many
d_call: -
cdr3_length: 12
j_call: TRBJ2-7
v_call: TRBV29-1
cdr3_aa: CSVGSNSYEQYF
cdr3_nt: TGCAGCGTTGGTAGCAACTCCTACGAGCAGTACTTC

clone_size: many
d_call: TRBD1
cdr3_length: 16
j_call: TRBJ2-3
v_call: TRBV20-1
cdr3_aa: CSAPDRAVLSADTQYF
cdr3_nt: TGCAGTGCCCCGGACAGGGCGGTTCTTAGCGCAGATACGCAGTATTTT

clone_size: few
d_call: -
cdr3_length: 15
j_call: TRBJ2-1
v_call: TRBV11-3
cdr3_aa: CASSNRRSSYNEQFF
cdr3_nt: TGTGCCAGCAGTAATCGCCGGAGCTCCTACAATGAGCAGTTCTTC

clone_size: many
d_call: -
cdr3_length: 14
j_call: TRBJ2-2
v_call: TRBV29-1
cdr3_aa: CSVRGTLSTGELFF
cdr3_nt: TGCAGCGTCAGGGGCACTTTGAGCACCGGGGAGCTGTTTTTT

clone_size: few
d_call: TRBD1
cdr3_length: 15
j_call: TRBJ1-1
v_call: TRBV2
cdr3_aa: CASSGQGALPLEAFF
cdr3_nt: TGTGCCAGCAGTGGCCAGGGGGCTCTTCCCCTTGAAGCTTTCTTT

clone_size: many
d_call: -
cdr3_length: 15
j_call: TRBJ2-2
v_call: TRBV6-1
cdr3_aa: CASSRDNANTGELFF
cdr3_nt: TGTGCCAGCAGTCGGGATAACGCGAACACCGGGGAGCTGTTTTTT

clone_size: -
d_call: -
cdr3_length: 15
j_call: TRBJ2-7
v_call: TRBV5-8
cdr3_aa: CASSIPGVSYYEQYF
cdr3_nt: TGTGCCAGCAGCATCCCCGGAGTTTCTTACTACGAGCAGTACTTC

clone_size: few
d_call: -
cdr3_length: 17
j_call: TRBJ2-1
v_call: TRBV18
cdr3_aa: CASSPREFFFSYNEQFF
cdr3_nt: TGTGCCAGCTCACCAAGAGAATTCTTTTTCTCCTACAATGAGCAGTTCTTC

clone_size: many
d_call: TRBD2
cdr3_length: 16
j_call: TRBJ2-2
v_call: TRBV11-2
cdr3_aa: CASSPPSGLNTGELFF
cdr3_nt: TGTGCCAGCAGCCCCCCTAGCGGGCTGAACACCGGGGAGCTGTTTTTT

clone_size: medium-sized
d_call: -
cdr3_length: 16
j_call: TRBJ1-2
v_call: TRBV20-1
cdr3_aa: CSARDRNRGFNYGYTF
cdr3_nt: TGCAGTGCTAGAGATCGAAACAGAGGATTTAACTATGGCTACACCTTC

clone_size: -
d_call: -
cdr3_length: 12
j_call: TRBJ1-1
v_call: TRBV30
cdr3_aa: CAWSLGLAEAFF
cdr3_nt: TGTGCCTGGAGTTTGGGGTTGGCTGAAGCTTTCTTT

clone_size: many
d_call: TRBD2
cdr3_length: 15
j_call: TRBJ2-1
v_call: TRBV7-3
cdr3_aa: CASSLGSGSTNEQFF
cdr3_nt: TGTGCCAGCAGCTTAGGTAGCGGGAGCACCAATGAGCAGTTCTTC

clone_size: -
d_call: -
cdr3_length: 15
j_call: TRBJ2-7
v_call: TRBV11-2
cdr3_aa: CASSLESGSGYEQYF
cdr3_nt: TGTGCCAGCAGCTTAGAATCAGGGTCTGGGTACGAGCAGTACTTC

clone_size: many
d_call: -
cdr3_length: 15
j_call: TRBJ1-2
v_call: TRBV4-3
cdr3_aa: CASSQDNEANYGYTF
cdr3_nt: TGCGCCAGCAGCCAGGATAACGAAGCTAACTATGGCTACACCTTC

clone_size: few
d_call: TRBD1
cdr3_length: 16
j_call: TRBJ1-6
v_call: TRBV6-1
cdr3_aa: CASTGQGLNLESPLHF
cdr3_nt: TGTGCCAGCACCGGACAGGGTTTGAATTTAGAATCACCCCTCCACTTT

clone_size: medium-sized
d_call: TRBD2
cdr3_length: 13
j_call: TRBJ2-7
v_call: TRBV20-1
cdr3_aa: CSAWTSGKDEQYF
cdr3_nt: TGCAGTGCCTGGACTAGCGGGAAGGACGAGCAGTACTTC

clone_size: many
d_call: TRBD1
cdr3_length: 15
j_call: TRBJ1-5
v_call: TRBV7-2
cdr3_aa: CASSSGGGRDQPQHF
cdr3_nt: TGTGCCAGCAGCTCAGGGGGAGGGAGGGATCAGCCCCAGCATTTT

clone_size: -
d_call: TRBD2
cdr3_length: 15
j_call: TRBJ2-3
v_call: TRBV7-6
cdr3_aa: CASSPLRRGADTQYF
cdr3_nt: TGTGCCAGCAGCCCCCTGCGTCGGGGGGCAGATACGCAGTATTTT

clone_size: few
d_call: TRBD2
cdr3_length: 16
j_call: TRBJ2-3
v_call: TRBV11-2
cdr3_aa: CASSHGGGGGADTQYF
cdr3_nt: TGTGCCAGCAGCCACGGGGGGGGCGGGGGCGCAGATACGCAGTATTTT

clone_size: -
d_call: TRBD1
cdr3_length: 14
j_call: TRBJ1-6
v_call: TRBV2
cdr3_aa: CASSYDRGTSPLHF
cdr3_nt: TGTGCCAGCAGTTACGACAGGGGTACTTCACCCCTCCACTTT

clone_size: few
d_call: TRBD1
cdr3_length: 12
j_call: TRBJ1-1
v_call: TRBV5-4
cdr3_aa: CASGTENTEAFF
cdr3_nt: TGTGCCAGCGGGACAGAGAACACTGAAGCTTTCTTT

clone_size: -
d_call: TRBD2
cdr3_length: 16
j_call: TRBJ2-3
v_call: TRBV7-3
cdr3_aa: CASSFGRTSGSDTQYF
cdr3_nt: TGTGCCAGCAGCTTCGGCCGGACTAGCGGGAGTGATACGCAGTATTTT

clone_size: many
d_call: -
cdr3_length: 13
j_call: TRBJ2-1
v_call: TRBV5-1
cdr3_aa: CASSLQQRSLQFF
cdr3_nt: TGCGCCAGCAGCTTGCAGCAAAGGTCACTACAGTTCTTC

clone_size: many
d_call: TRBD1
cdr3_length: 14
j_call: TRBJ2-5
v_call: TRBV24-1
cdr3_aa: CATSDATGVETQYF
cdr3_nt: TGTGCCACCAGTGACGCGACAGGGGTGGAGACCCAGTACTTC

clone_size: few
d_call: -
cdr3_length: 15
j_call: TRBJ2-1
v_call: TRBV25-1
cdr3_aa: CASSPREEPYNEQFF
cdr3_nt: TGTGCCAGCAGTCCCAGGGAAGAGCCCTACAATGAGCAGTTCTTC

clone_size: -
d_call: TRBD2
cdr3_length: 17
j_call: TRBJ2-1
v_call: TRBV7-3
cdr3_aa: CASSLGLAGGTVDEQFF
cdr3_nt: TGTGCCAGCAGCCTGGGACTAGCGGGAGGCACGGTTGATGAGCAGTTCTTC

clone_size: many
d_call: -
cdr3_length: 18
j_call: TRBJ2-2
v_call: TRBV9
cdr3_aa: CASSVVSVWAANTGELFF
cdr3_nt: TGTGCCAGCAGCGTAGTAAGCGTCTGGGCAGCGAACACCGGGGAGCTGTTTTTT

clone_size: many
d_call: TRBD1
cdr3_length: 14
j_call: TRBJ1-1
v_call: TRBV20-1
cdr3_aa: CSAPKTGTNTEAFF
cdr3_nt: TGCAGTGCCCCGAAGACAGGGACCAACACTGAAGCTTTCTTT

clone_size: -
d_call: TRBD1
cdr3_length: 14
j_call: TRBJ1-6
v_call: TRBV6-2/TRBV6-3
cdr3_aa: CARSYRDRSSPLHF
cdr3_nt: TGTGCCAGAAGTTACCGGGACAGGAGCTCACCCCTCCACTTT